The 5 T cell receptor beta chains presented below share a single source sample, sequenced in a study of blood T cell repertoires in COVID-19. Data came from immunoSEQ multiplex PCR; TCRdb stores just in-frame clones and leaves some out. Among some 70,000 clones listed, roughly nine tenths were seen once. Sequencing input: peripheral blood. The receptors derive from a man aged 45-65 years with acute or convalescent COVID-19.

The chain links TRBV6-2 or TRBV6-3 to TRBJ1-2, with 8 positions matching TRBD1. The ends lost 0 bases at V and 7 bases at J; junction bases unmatched: 7. In germline, CDR1 is MNHEY, CDR2 SVGEGT. This CDR3 has 15 residues. The CDR3 DNA is TGTGCCAGCAGTTACTCCCCGGGACAGGTTTCTGGCTACACCTTC. Its protein product is CASSYSPGQVSGYTF.

This clone came up once. The chain employs TRBV7-2 and TRBJ1-1; D remains ambiguous. Trimming cost V 3 bases and J 1 base, with 12 bases left between them. The CDR3 consists of 15 residues. In germline, CDR1 is SGHTA, CDR2 FQGNSA. CDR3 residues: CASSFRQARNTEAFF. CDR3 sequence (DNA): TGTGCCAGCAGCTTCCGTCAGGCCCGGAACACTGAAGCTTTCTTT.

This clone was seen just once. This chain links TRBV6-4 with TRBJ2-2; 9 nucleotides agree with TRBD1. The germline CDR1 and CDR2 sequences are MRHNA and SNTAGT. CDR3 length: 17 residues. V lost 4 bases, J lost 3 bases, and 9 bases stayed unmatched. The CDR3 here is CASSVVPGQGDTGELFF. CDR3 coding DNA: TGTGCCAGCAGTGTCGTGCCGGGACAGGGCGACACCGGGGAGCTGTTTTTT.

The genes are TRBV28 and TRBJ1-2; D is unresolved. Germline CDR1 is MDHEN and CDR2 is SYDVKM. Trimming left V 2 bases short and J 6 bases short, with 7 bases between. The CDR3 sequence is 12 residues long. The CDR3 bases are TGTGCCAGCAGTTTACTGTTCGATGGCTACACCTTC. It translates to CASSLLFDGYTF.

The genes are TRBV3-1 (or the pseudogene TRBV3-2) and TRBJ2-5; possible D gene TRBD1, 6 bases. The CDR3 extends over 16 amino acids. Germline CDR1 and CDR2: LGHDT and YNNKEL (reference sequence). V was trimmed by 3 bases and J by 2 bases, leaving 16 bases between them. CDR3 sequence (DNA): TGTGCCAGCAGCCACAGAAACCATGGACAGCAAGAGACCCAGTACTTC. It specifies CASSHRNHGQQETQYF.